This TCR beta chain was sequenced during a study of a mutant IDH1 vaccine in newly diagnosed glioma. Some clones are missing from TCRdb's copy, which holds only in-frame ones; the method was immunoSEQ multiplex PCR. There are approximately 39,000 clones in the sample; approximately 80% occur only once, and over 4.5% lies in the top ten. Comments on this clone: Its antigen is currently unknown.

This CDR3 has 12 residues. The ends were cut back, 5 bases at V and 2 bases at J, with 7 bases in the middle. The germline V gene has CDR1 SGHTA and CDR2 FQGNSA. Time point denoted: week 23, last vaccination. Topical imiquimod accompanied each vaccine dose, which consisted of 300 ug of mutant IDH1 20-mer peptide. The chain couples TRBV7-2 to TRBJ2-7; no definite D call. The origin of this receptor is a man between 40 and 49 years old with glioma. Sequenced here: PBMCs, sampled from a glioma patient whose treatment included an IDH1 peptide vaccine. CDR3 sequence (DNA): TGTGCCAGCAGCCCCCCCACCTACGAGCAGTACTTC. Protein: CASSPPTYEQYF. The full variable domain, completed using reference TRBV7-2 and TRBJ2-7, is GAGVSQSPSNKVTEKGKDVELRCDPISGHTALYWYRQSLGQGLEFLIYFQGNSAPDKSGLPSDRFSAERTGGSVSTLTIQRTQQEDSAVYLCASSPPTYEQYFGPGTRLTVT.